This TCR beta chain derives from a study of T cell responses to AZD1222 COVID-19 vaccine. General observations from the study: Mapped onto spike, vaccine-associated CD4 TCRs spanned it and were dominant at 160-218 and 743-854. The study found Spike-specific TCR breadth and depth rose after two AZD1222 doses. Just a handful of people given AZD1222 tested seropositive at baseline.

Comment on this clone: The antigen is unknown.

Some clones are missing from TCRdb's copy, which holds only in-frame ones; the method was immunoSEQ multiplex PCR. This sample has some 150,000 clones; about nine tenths occur once, and the top ten carry under 3.5%. Trimming removed 0 bases from V and 1 base from J, with 9 bases in between. Germline CDR1 and CDR2: SQVTM and ANQGSEA. The CDR3 is 15 amino acids. The sequence derives from an adult in good health. Material: peripheral blood, obtained on day 0 of MenACWY control vaccination. The chain uses TRBV29-1 and TRBJ2-2; maybe TRBD2 (5 bases). In DNA, the CDR3 is TGCAGCGTTGAAGATCCCGGGGAGAACACCGGGGAGCTGTTTTTT. Translating gives CSVEDPGENTGELFF.